These 28 T cell receptor beta chains came from one sample sequenced in a study of identical twins. From the 5' RACE reads, TCRdb called clonotypes with MiXCR, one entry per CDR3 protein. The sample holds 690,000 or so distinct CDR3 sequences; over 8.5% are singletons and the top ten take 0.75% to 1%. Another study also made use of these data, one on yellow fever vaccine responses in identical twins.

The specimen was PBMCs. The receptor source for this set is a woman between 18 and 29 years old in good health.

In its sample, this clonotype was seen a few times. This chain joins TRBV20-1 and TRBJ2-3; possible D gene TRBD1, 5 bases. V lost 3 bases, J lost 5 bases, and 18 bases lay in between. Germline V gene data show CDR1 as DFQATT and CDR2 as SNEGSKA (reference sequence). The CDR3 is made up of 15 amino acids. The CDR3, as DNA: TGCAGTGCTAGCCTCATAGCAGGGTTGTTAGATACGCAGTATTTT. Protein: CSASLIAGLLDTQYF.

This clonotype was detected many times. The chain combines TRBV5-1 with TRBJ2-3; tentative D call: TRBD1 (5 bases). There are 14 residues in the CDR3. CDR1 is SGHRS, CDR2 YFSETQ, per germline. V lost 0 bases, J lost 2 bases, and 7 bases lay in between. CDR3 in amino acids: CASSLEDITDTQYF. As DNA, the CDR3 is TGCGCCAGCAGCTTGGAGGACATCACAGATACGCAGTATTTT.

This clonotype was counted ten times or more. The chain is built from TRBV15 and TRBJ2-1; D uncertain. This CDR3 is 16 amino acids long. Trimming stripped 0 bases from V and 8 bases from J, with 17 bases between. Per germline, CDR1 LNHNV and CDR2 YYDKDF (reference sequence). DNA for the CDR3: TGTGCCACCAGCAGAGATGAAGCCGACCCTTACGATGAGCAGTTCTTC. Amino acids: CATSRDEADPYDEQFF.

This clonotype was counted ten times or more. This chain uses TRBV3-1 with TRBJ1-2; D is uncertain. Per germline, CDR1 LGHDT and CDR2 YNNKEL (reference sequence). The ends were cut back, 1 base at V and 1 base at J, with 4 bases in the middle. This CDR3 is 13 amino acids long. The CDR3 sequence: CASSQVLNYGYTF. The CDR3 DNA follows: TGTGCCAGCAGCCAAGTCCTTAACTATGGCTACACCTTC.

This clonotype was found many times. The J gene is TRBJ2-2, the V gene TRBV7-9; TRBD1 matches at 10 bases. The CDR3 totals 16 residues. The V segment lost 5 bases and the J segment 2 bases; nucleotides outside the gene matches: 5. Germline CDR1 and CDR2: SEHNR and FQNEAQ (reference sequence). CDR3 in DNA: TGTGCCAGCAGCGGCGGACAGGGGGATAACACCGGGGAGCTGTTTTTT. Translated, it gives CASSGGQGDNTGELFF.

The sample holds many counts of this clonotype. CDR3 region: CASKKSDSQTQYF. The DNA for the CDR3 is TGTGCCAGCAAGAAAAGTGACAGCCAGACCCAGTACTTC. The V gene is TRBV2, the J gene TRBJ2-5; TRBD1 might be the D (5 bases). Germline V gene data show CDR1 as SNHLY and CDR2 as FYNNEI. The CDR3 is made up of 13 amino acids. Trimming stripped 7 bases from V and 6 bases from J, with 15 bases between.

The rearrangement links TRBV19 to TRBJ2-3; 9 bases line up with TRBD2. The CDR3 has 17 amino acids. Germline CDR1 reads LNHDA; CDR2 reads SQIVND (reference sequence). The V segment lost 5 bases and the J segment 0 bases; nucleotides outside the gene matches: 9. In DNA form, the CDR3 reads TGTGCCAGTAGTCTCCCCCCTAGCGGGGTAAGCACAGATACGCAGTATTTT. This gives the protein CASSLPPSGVSTDTQYF.

This clonotype was counted many times. The chain combines TRBV5-1 with TRBJ1-2, with a tentative D call TRBD1 (6 bases). The V gene's germline CDR1 is SGHRS and CDR2 YFSETQ. The CDR3 contains 13 residues. V lost 4 bases, J lost 8 bases, and 15 bases lay in between. The chain's CDR3 is CASSPGDIYGYTF. The CDR3 DNA is TGCGCCAGCAGCCCTGGGGACATCTACGGCTACACCTTC.

The V call is TRBV30, the J call TRBJ2-3; 7 bases agree with TRBD2. The CDR3 has 15 residues. J was trimmed by 3 bases and V by 4 bases; bases with no gene match: 10. Germline V gene data show CDR1 as GTSNPN and CDR2 as SVGIG (reference sequence). CDR3 sequence: CAWTHSGPGTDTQYF. CDR3 in DNA: TGTGCCTGGACGCATAGCGGGCCCGGGACAGATACGCAGTATTTT.

This clonotype has ten or more counts. This chain uses TRBV12-3 or TRBV12-4 with TRBJ2-2; D may correspond to TRBD1 or TRBD2 (5 bases each). The ends were cut back, 8 bases at V and 2 bases at J, with 12 bases in the middle. This CDR3 region has 14 residues. CDR3: CASGTLLNTGELFF. CDR3 sequence (DNA): TGTGCCAGCGGGACCCTACTCAACACCGGGGAGCTGTTTTTT.

This sequence joins TRBV20-1 and TRBJ2-3; the match to TRBD2 covers 7 bases. The trim removed 0 bases at V and 3 bases at J, leaving 6 bases unmatched. This CDR3 region has 15 residues. CDR1 is DFQATT and CDR2 is SNEGSKA in the germline V gene (reference sequence). CDR3 sequence reads: CSARDGGSLTDTQYF. The CDR3 region has the DNA TGCAGTGCTAGAGACGGGGGGTCATTGACAGATACGCAGTATTTT.

The J gene is TRBJ2-3, the V gene TRBV27; D is perhaps TRBD1 (6 bases). Trimming removed 5 bases at V and 2 bases at J, with 20 bases between. In germline, CDR1 is MNHEY, CDR2 SMNVEV (reference sequence). The CDR3 is 17 residues long. DNA for the CDR3: TGTGCCAGCAGTCCCCCAGGGGCTAAAGGGGCCACAGATACGCAGTATTTT. Amino acid sequence: CASSPPGAKGATDTQYF.

This clonotype was counted many times. This chain joins TRBV4-1 and TRBJ2-7; 12 nucleotides agree with TRBD2. Looked up from germline, CDR1 is MGHRA and CDR2 is YSYEKL. The CDR3 runs to 16 residues. V gave up 1 base and J gave up 5 bases; unmatched junction bases: 6. CDR3 bases: TGCGCCAGCAGCCAAGTCCCGACTAGCGGGAGTGACGAGCAGTACTTC. This gives the protein CASSQVPTSGSDEQYF.

This clonotype was counted between two and nine times. The chain is built from TRBV15 and TRBJ2-1, with 16 nucleotides matching TRBD2. V trimming: 3 bases; J trimming: 3 bases; junction bases outside the gene matches: 5. The germline V gene encodes CDR1 LNHNV and CDR2 YYDKDF (reference sequence). CDR3 length equals 18 residues. The CDR3 spells CATSSGTSGRGLYNEQFF. For the CDR3, the DNA is TGTGCCACCAGCAGTGGGACTAGCGGGAGGGGACTCTACAATGAGCAGTTCTTC. Together with reference TRBV15 and TRBJ2-1, the CDR3 gives the full variable domain: DAMVIQNPRYQVTQFGKPVTLSCSQTLNHNVMYWYQQKSSQAPKLLFHYYDKDFNNEADTPDNFQSRRPNTSFCFLDIRSPGLGDTAMYLCATSSGTSGRGLYNEQFFGPGTRLTVL.

This clonotype was recorded a few times. This chain links TRBV7-9 with TRBJ2-3, with 8 nucleotides matching TRBD2. The CDR3 sequence is 17 residues long. Unmatched junction bases numbered 7, after V lost 0 bases and J lost 2 bases. Germline lookup yields CDR1 SEHNR and CDR2 FQNEAQ (reference sequence). The CDR3 DNA reads TGTGCCAGCAGCTTAGCCACGGGAGGGCCGATCACAGATACGCAGTATTTT. Translating it yields CASSLATGGPITDTQYF. The full variable domain, rest sourced from reference TRBV7-9 and TRBJ2-3, is DTGVSQNPRHKITKRGQNVTFRCDPISEHNRLYWYRQTLGQGPEFLTYFQNEAQLEKSRLLSDRFSAERPKGSFSTLEIQRTEQGDSAMYLCASSLATGGPITDTQYFGPGTRLTVL.

This clonotype was picked up many times. The V call is TRBV6-1, the J call TRBJ2-1; 9 positions match TRBD1. In germline, CDR1 is MNHNS, CDR2 SASEGT. The CDR3 consists of 15 residues. Trimming removed 6 bases from V and 3 bases from J; junction bases left unmatched: 6. The CDR3 loop reads CASRPTGGNYNEQFF. Here the CDR3 DNA reads TGTGCCAGCAGACCTACAGGGGGCAACTACAATGAGCAGTTCTTC.

This clonotype was observed many times. V usage is TRBV5-1 and J usage is TRBJ2-1; 11 positions agree with TRBD2. The CDR3 is 16 residues long. The J segment lost 6 bases and the V segment lost 2 bases, leaving 7 bases of the junction unmatched. Germline CDR1 reads SGHRS; CDR2 reads YFSETQ. Here the CDR3 reads CASSLTGTSGFNEQFF. The CDR3, as DNA: TGCGCCAGCAGCTTAACAGGGACTAGCGGTTTCAATGAGCAGTTCTTC.

This clonotype was counted many times. The genes are TRBV6-5 and TRBJ2-1; 10 nucleotides align to TRBD1. CDR1 and CDR2 (germline): MNHEY, SVGAGI. This CDR3 spans 12 amino acids. V lost 5 bases, J lost 10 bases, and 2 bases stayed unmatched. CDR3 in DNA: TGTGCCAGCAGTGCGACAGGGGGCGAGCAGTTCTTC. As protein: CASSATGGEQFF.

This clonotype has only a few counts. The chain couples TRBV20-1 to TRBJ2-3; D uncertain. CDR1 is DFQATT and CDR2 is SNEGSKA in the germline V gene (reference sequence). The CDR3 is 12 amino acids. Trimming took off 7 bases at V and 0 bases at J, with 8 bases between the two ends. The CDR3 nucleotides are TGCAGTGAAAGAGTGAGCACAGATACGCAGTATTTT. Translating gives CSERVSTDTQYF.

This clonotype was observed a few times. V is TRBV18 and J is TRBJ2-7, with 9 bases identical to TRBD2. This CDR3 spans 16 amino acids. Germline loops: CDR1 KGHSH, CDR2 LQKENI. V was clipped by 2 bases and J by 5 bases; unmatched bases: 10. CDR3 in amino acids: CASSPSLAGGPHEQYF. CDR3 coding DNA: TGTGCCAGCTCACCATCACTGGCGGGGGGGCCCCACGAGCAGTACTTC.

This clonotype occurred many times. The chain joins TRBV27 to TRBJ2-2; 7 bases map to TRBD1. The CDR3 is made up of 13 amino acids. Germline loops: CDR1 MNHEY, CDR2 SMNVEV (reference sequence). The trim removed 6 bases at V and 8 bases at J, leaving 6 bases unmatched. CDR3 nucleotide sequence: TGTGCCAGCAGCCCAAAGGGACAGGGGGAGCTGTTTTTT. Its protein product is CASSPKGQGELFF.

There are a few counts of this clonotype. The chain combines TRBV4-2 with TRBJ2-7; 7 nucleotides align to TRBD2. The germline V gene encodes CDR1 LGHNA and CDR2 YNFKEQ. Trimming removed 2 bases from V and 1 base from J; junction bases left unmatched: 11. This CDR3 region has 17 residues. The CDR3 region is CASSQSGGGSGSYEQYF. Written as DNA, the CDR3 is TGTGCCAGCAGCCAATCAGGAGGCGGGAGCGGGTCCTACGAGCAGTACTTC.

V gene TRBV19 combines with J gene TRBJ2-6; the match to TRBD1 covers 10 bases. This CDR3 has 17 residues. CDR1 is LNHDA and CDR2 is SQIVND in the germline V gene (reference sequence). V lost 8 bases, J lost 1 base, and 8 bases stayed unmatched. The CDR3 sequence is CASGGQGRTSGANVLTF. For the CDR3, the DNA is TGTGCCAGTGGGGGACAGGGGAGAACTTCTGGGGCCAACGTCCTGACTTTC.

This clonotype was counted ten times or more. The chain employs TRBV25-1 and TRBJ2-7; TRBD2 agrees at 9 bases. CDR3 length equals 15 residues. Trimming cost V 1 base and J 5 bases; bases outside gene matches: 6. CDR1 is MGHDK and CDR2 is SYGVNS in the germline V gene. CDR3 amino acids: CASSEFRGGGDEQYF. The CDR3 bases are TGTGCCAGCAGTGAATTCCGGGGCGGGGGGGACGAGCAGTACTTC.

This clonotype has ten or more counts. The rearrangement uses TRBV4-2 and TRBJ2-1; D assignment may be TRBD1 or TRBD2 (5 bases each). The CDR3 is made up of 16 amino acids. From germline, CDR1 is LGHNA and CDR2 YNFKEQ. V lost 3 bases and J 5 bases, leaving 17 bases between the germline ends. In nucleotides, the CDR3 is TGTGCCAGCAGCCAGGCCGGACGGGGACGGAACAATGAGCAGTTCTTC. Translation: CASSQAGRGRNNEQFF.

This clonotype was detected many times. This chain links TRBV6-6 with TRBJ2-7; D call uncertain. The CDR3 consists of 13 residues. Germline V gene data show CDR1 as MNHNY and CDR2 as SVGAGI (reference sequence). Trimming stripped 5 bases from V and 0 bases from J, with 8 bases between. CDR3 amino acids: CASSRAGSYEQYF. The CDR3 nucleotides are TGTGCCAGCAGTCGGGCCGGCTCCTACGAGCAGTACTTC.

The chain joins TRBV6-1 to TRBJ2-5, with 8 bases identical to TRBD2. V shed 10 bases, J shed 1 base, and the junction held 11 bases outside the gene matches. Germline CDR1 MNHNS, CDR2 SASEGT. The CDR3 totals 15 residues. CDR3 amino acids: CATTSGSVFQETQYF. In DNA form, the CDR3 reads TGTGCCACCACGAGCGGGAGCGTTTTCCAAGAGACCCAGTACTTC.

This clonotype was recorded only once. One junction end disagrees with the germline gene, perhaps due to a read error. V gene TRBV10-2 combines with J gene TRBJ2-5; D is perhaps TRBD1 (6 bases). CDR3 length equals 12 residues. Germline V gene lookup returns CDR1 WSHSY and CDR2 SAAADI. CDR3 protein: CVSSTGLETQYF. The CDR3 DNA is TGCGTCAGCAGTACAGGGTTAGAGACCCAGTACTTC.